This T cell receptor (beta chain) originates from a study of blood T cells in healthy people across ages (dated by TCRdb to the mid-2010s). The study in broad terms: In model experiments, roughly one uniquely barcoded TCR beta cDNA molecule per two T cells was captured by template switching. Four age groups were formed from the donors: young (average approximately 15 years), middle-aged (approximately 39), aged (roughly 56) and long-lived (about 75). Donors of different ages were randomly distributed across sequencing lanes to avoid experimental bias. Using deep sequencing normalized with unique cDNA molecular identifiers, the study measured how TCR beta repertoire diversity changes with age. Two additional independent replicas of 1 million unique cDNA reads from the same blood draw were analyzed for two donors (one aged 18 to 29 and one aged 80 or older).

Donors were 39 systemically healthy Caucasian individuals from Russia aged roughly 6 to 90 years. Each donor gave 8 to 10 milliliters of peripheral blood, drawn into EDTA-treated Vacutainer tubes. Ficoll-Paque density-gradient centrifugation was used to isolate PBMCs, with at least 6 million obtained per sample. Trizol reagent was used to extract total RNA from the PBMCs, yielding at least 6 micrograms per sample. Naive CD45RAhigh/CD27high T cell percentages were measured by flow cytometry on a PBMC aliquot from every donor. Summary of the overall study and its limitations: A strong correlation was found between observed TCR beta diversity and the percentage of naive T cells measured by flow cytometry. Since profiling was done on bulk unsorted PBMCs, naive and antigen-experienced compartments could not be conclusively compared. Estimates of total diversity based on one million sequenced T cells were regarded as lower bounds and as underestimates. Because donor CMV infection status was unknown, age-related changes in expanded clonotypes were potentially confounded. As age increased, observed TCR beta diversity per million T cells dropped in a roughly linear way, and a significant reduction was already evident by age 40. Compared with the aged group, more naive CD4+ T cells, fewer expanded clones and increased TCR diversity were shown by the long-lived group, suggesting age selection.

The method behind the library was 5' RACE. The sequencer listed for this sample is Illumina HiSeq 2500. A second PCR of about 7 to 12 cycles was performed with a sample-barcoded 5' primer and a J-beta primer mix. Each TCR beta cDNA molecule received a unique molecular identifier from a template-switch 5' adaptor carrying 12 random nucleotides. At least 2.5 million CDR3-containing paired-end reads were obtained from each sample. All of the RNA was converted into first-strand cDNA using the Mint cDNA synthesis kit, with a TRBC-specific oligonucleotide serving as the primer. All cDNA was treated with uracil-DNA glycosylase and then went through a first 18-cycle PCR with the universal primers M1SS and BC2_uni_R. In the original analysis: For normalization, 1 million high-quality reads, each with a distinct molecular identifier, were randomly selected from each sample. Instead of being binned into consensus sequences, reads with shared molecular identifiers were discarded. CDR3 identification, clonotype clustering and error correction used MiTCR with a Q25 quality threshold and the strictest error-elimination algorithm. A nonparametric unseen species model with Euler transformation was used to estimate lower-bound total TCR beta diversity. TCRdb handled the public reads itself, with Q25 trimming in fastp and clone calling in MiXCR, and kept productive beta chains. Rows merge per CDR3 protein into single entries with the most common DNA and genes. TCRdb assigned the V and J calls; the authors' analysis was not used. This sample gives about 1.5 million distinct CDR3 sequences in total; about 42% of them show up just once. The ten largest clonotypes hold 4% of the sample.

Concerning this clonotype: Its antigen target is currently unknown. There are no base qualities to consult, and no much larger clone falls within one base.

From the cysteine up to the phenylalanine, the CDR3 has a length of 14 residues. Only CDR3 DNA remains: 42 bases, in frame from the first base. Trimmed from V: 6 bases; trimmed from J: 1 base; junction bases lacking a gene match: 4. This TCR was recovered from a woman aged 18-29 years in good health. The sequenced sample consisted of blood. This sequence uses TRBV12-3 or TRBV12-4 and TRBJ2-5, with 8 bases matching TRBD1. The CDR3 loop reads CASRVGTGQETQYF. In nucleotides, the sequence is TGTGCCAGCAGGGTGGGGACAGGCCAAGAGACCCAGTACTTC.